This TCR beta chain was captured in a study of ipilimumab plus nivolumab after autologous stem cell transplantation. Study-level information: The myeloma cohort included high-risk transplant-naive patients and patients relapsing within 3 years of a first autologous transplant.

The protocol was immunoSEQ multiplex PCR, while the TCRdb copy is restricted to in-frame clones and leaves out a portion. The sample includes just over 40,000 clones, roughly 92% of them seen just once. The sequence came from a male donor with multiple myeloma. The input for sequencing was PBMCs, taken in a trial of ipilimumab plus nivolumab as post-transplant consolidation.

CDR3 sequence reads: CASSPGGEAHEQYF. The CDR3 bases are TGTGCCAGCAGCCCCGGAGGGGAGGCCCACGAGCAGTACTTC. V and J are TRBV11-3 and TRBJ2-7, with a weak D call TRBD2 (6 bases). V lost 5 bases and J 5 bases, leaving 16 bases between the germline ends. Germline CDR1 is SGHNT and CDR2 is YENEEA. The CDR3 extends over 14 amino acids.